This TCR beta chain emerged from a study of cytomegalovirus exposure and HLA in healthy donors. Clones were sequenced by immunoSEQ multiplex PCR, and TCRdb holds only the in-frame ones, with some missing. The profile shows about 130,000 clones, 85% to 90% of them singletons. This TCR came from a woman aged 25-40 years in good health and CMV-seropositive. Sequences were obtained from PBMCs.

The CDR3 sequence is CASSPLRGSTDTQYF. CDR3 in DNA: TGTGCCAGCAGCCCTTTACGGGGGAGCACAGATACGCAGTATTTT. The V gene is TRBV6-1, the J gene TRBJ2-3; D might be TRBD2 (6 bases). There are 15 residues in the CDR3. Between the trimmed V and J ends, which lost 6 bases and 0 bases, there was a span of 13 bases. CDR1 and CDR2 from the germline V gene are MNHNS and SASEGT.